The TCR beta chain under discussion was sequenced for a study of OX40 agonist ivuxolimab in advanced cancers. Overall study: At 0.01 to 10 mg/kg, ivuxolimab was administered intravenously to patients every 2 weeks. 40% to 50% of patients had received prior checkpoint inhibitor therapy. Three patients, one with hepatocellular carcinoma and two with cutaneous melanoma, responded partially.

This clone showed up just once. TCRdb keeps only in-frame clones here, not all; method: immunoSEQ multiplex PCR. The repertoire consists of around 60,000 clones, with roughly 80% occurring once and the leading ten covering around 1.9%. Germline V gene data show CDR1 as SGHAT and CDR2 as FQNNGV. V was clipped by 4 bases and J by 5 bases, with 8 bases between them. CDR3 size: 12 residues. The chain is built from TRBV11-2 and TRBJ1-1; no definite D call. The TCR comes from an adult with an advanced solid tumor such as melanoma, head and neck, liver or kidney cancer. The material was CD4+ or CD8+ T cells sorted from blood, obtained in a trial of the OX40 agonist ivuxolimab. The CDR3, as DNA: TGTGCCAGCAGCTCCAGAGATACTGAAGCTTTCTTT. As protein: CASSSRDTEAFF.